This T cell receptor beta chain emerged from a study of post-analysis software for immune sequencing data. Study-level points and caveats: Compared with controls, patients had more of five TRBV segments, including TRBV5-6, TRBV5-1 and TRBV20-1.

Unique molecular identifiers were carried by the TCR beta cDNA libraries. Each CDR3 protein gets one entry after TCRdb re-called the PCR reads with MiXCR. The table has around 180,000 distinct CDR3 sequences, approximately 30% seen once. This clonotype occurred many times. Its antigen remains unknown. V lost 1 base to trimming and J lost 10 bases; unmatched junction nucleotides: 6. The CDR3 covers 15 residues. CDR1 is SGHNT, CDR2 YYREEE, per germline (reference sequence). Source material: blood. This chain joins TRBV5-4 and TRBJ2-1; TRBD2 agrees at 12 bases. The clonotype comes from a girl under 18 with multiple sclerosis. The CDR3 loop is CASSLIRTSGTEQFF. The CDR3, as DNA: TGTGCCAGCAGCTTGATTCGGACTAGCGGGACCGAGCAGTTCTTC.